This record looks at one TCR beta chain sequence and its context. Antigen unknown. Some clones are missing from TCRdb's copy, which holds only in-frame ones; the method was immunoSEQ multiplex PCR. The sample lists approximately 41,000 clones, 76% seen once, with under 8% in the top ten. Single viable CD3+CD4+CD8-CD45RO+ cells were sorted as the memory CD4+ T cells. This record comes from a study of memory CD4+ T cells and cytomegalovirus serostatus. As for the study in general: Of the healthy Belgian adults, 9 were CMV seropositive and 20 to 30 seronegative.

Looked up from germline, CDR1 is SGHNT and CDR2 is YENEEA. Trimming left V 3 bases short and J 10 bases short, with 13 bases between. The CDR3 has 13 amino acids. Broader study findings: Each of 67 CMV-associated TCRbeta sequences occurred in one to five individuals. CMV serostatus prediction reached median AUC roughly 0.95, or 0.91 with US-trained model.

Sequenced material: memory CD4+ T cells from blood. The sequence was obtained from an adult in good health and CMV-seronegative. This chain connects TRBV11-3 to TRBJ2-1; TRBD2 might be the D (5 bases). The CDR3 DNA reads as TGTGCCAGCAGCTTTCTCCGGGGTGGGGAGCAGTTCTTC. Protein: CASSFLRGGEQFF.